These T cell receptor beta chains were read from a single sample in a study of T cell responses to AZD1222 COVID-19 vaccine. Here immunoSEQ multiplex PCR was the method, and the copy in TCRdb shows in-frame clones only, minus some. There are just over 150,000 clones in the sample; 75% to 90% occur only once, and about 9.8% lies in the top ten. Sample: peripheral blood, taken 28 days after the second AZD1222 dose. The receptors come from an adult who received the AZD1222 COVID-19 vaccine. The CDR3 runs from the conserved cysteine through the conserved F or W. A D gene is named only where the DNA matches it firmly. The size of a clone is reported for some rows only, either as once, few or many, or as a class for expanded clones.

TRBV30	-	TRBJ2-7	-	TGTGCCTGGAGCAGGGGGGGAACCTACGAGCAGTACTTC	CAWSRGGTYEQYF
TRBV12-2	-	TRBJ1-1	-	TGTGCAACCCGGGCCGAAGGTCCCCCTGAAGCTTTCTTT	CATRAEGPPEAFF
TRBV3-1/TRBV3-2	TRBD2	TRBJ2-1	-	TGTGCCAGCAGCCAAGAAGTTTGGGGACTAGCGGGAGATGAGCAGTTCTTC	CASSQEVWGLAGDEQFF
TRBV7-8	-	TRBJ2-3	-	TGTGCCAGCAGCTCCCCCTCGCGGCCGGATACGCAGTATTTT	CASSSPSRPDTQYF
TRBV5-1	-	TRBJ1-1	-	TGCGCCAGCAGCTCCACGGGGTTTACTGAAGCTTTCTTT	CASSSTGFTEAFF
TRBV5-1	TRBD1	TRBJ2-5	-	TGCGCCAGCAGCTTACAGGGGATCCAAGAGACCCAGTACTTC	CASSLQGIQETQYF
TRBV7-9	-	TRBJ2-2	-	TGTGCCAGCAGCTTAGGGGTACGCACCGGGGAGCTGTTTTTT	CASSLGVRTGELFF
TRBV30	-	TRBJ1-1	-	TGTGCCTGGAGTGGAAGTGCGGACACTGAAGCTTTCTTT	CAWSGSADTEAFF
TRBV30	-	TRBJ1-5	few	TGTGCCTGGAATGCGGGAGGGGCTAATCAGCCCCAGCATTTT	CAWNAGGANQPQHF
TRBV7-3	-	TRBJ2-1	-	TGTGCCAGCAGCCCCCCAGGGCGGCAAAACAATGAGCAGTTCTTC	CASSPPGRQNNEQFF
TRBV6-2/TRBV6-3	TRBD1	TRBJ1-5	-	TGTGCCAGCAGTGACCCGGGACAGCATCAGCCCCAGCATTTT	CASSDPGQHQPQHF
TRBV28	-	TRBJ1-5	-	TGTGCCAGCAGCAGATCGAGATATCAGCCCCAGCATTTT	CASSRSRYQPQHF
TRBV28	-	TRBJ1-5	-	TGTGCCAGCAGCCCAGGTCCCACCCAGCATTTT	CASSPGPTQHF
TRBV30	-	TRBJ1-5	many	TGTGCCTGGAGTCTGGATAGCAATCAGCCCCAGCATTTT	CAWSLDSNQPQHF
TRBV7-2	-	TRBJ1-2	-	TGTGCCAGCAGCTCGACAGTTTATGGCTACACCTTC	CASSSTVYGYTF
TRBV4-3	TRBD2	TRBJ2-3	-	TGCGCCAGCAGCCAAAGACTAGCTGCTACAGATACGCAGTATTTT	CASSQRLAATDTQYF
TRBV6-1	-	TRBJ2-5	few	TGTGCCAGCAGTGAAGACTTCTTCCTCACTGAGACCCAGTACTTC	CASSEDFFLTETQYF
TRBV19	-	TRBJ2-7	-	TGTGCCAGTAGTATAAGGGGCGAGCAGTACTTC	CASSIRGEQYF
TRBV5-3	-	TRBJ2-2	-	TGTGCCAGAAGCTTGGTATTAAAGGGGAACACCGGGGAGCTGTTTTTT	CARSLVLKGNTGELFF
TRBV28	-	TRBJ2-1	many	TGTGCCAGCAGTTTGGACACCTACAATGAGCAGTTCTTC	CASSLDTYNEQFF
TRBV6-1	-	TRBJ2-7	-	TGTGCCAGCAGTGATGTAGGGGCCGGAGTCTACGAGCAGTACTTC	CASSDVGAGVYEQYF
TRBV19	-	TRBJ2-7	-	TGTGCCAGTAGTCGCGGACACGGAACCTACGAGCAGTACTTC	CASSRGHGTYEQYF
TRBV28	-	TRBJ1-5	-	TGTGCCAGCAGTACCCTATTCGGGAGCGATCAGCCCCAGCATTTT	CASSTLFGSDQPQHF
TRBV6-2/TRBV6-3	-	TRBJ1-1	-	TGTGCCAGCAGTTACAGGGGAAACACTGAAGCTTTCTTT	CASSYRGNTEAFF
TRBV19	TRBD2	TRBJ2-3	-	TGTGCCAGTAGTATAGCAGCGGGAGCAAGGACAGATACGCAGTATTTT	CASSIAAGARTDTQYF
TRBV11-2	-	TRBJ1-1	-	TGTGCCAGCAGCTTAGGAGGACACCAAACCTATGAAGCTTTCTTT	CASSLGGHQTYEAFF
TRBV5-1	-	TRBJ2-2	-	TGCGCCAGCAGCCCGCGAAGCCCTACTACCTCGAACACCGGGGAGCTGTTTTTT	CASSPRSPTTSNTGELFF
TRBV10-3	TRBD2	TRBJ2-3	-	TGTGCCATCAGGGGGACTAGCGGGAGGGATACGCAGTATTTT	CAIRGTSGRDTQYF
TRBV19	TRBD1	TRBJ1-1	-	TGTGCCAGTAGCGAATTCAGGGGGAGAGCTTTCTTT	CASSEFRGRAFF
TRBV5-1	-	TRBJ1-2	-	TGCGCCAGCAGTTGGTCAGTCACTACCTATGGCTACACCTTC	CASSWSVTTYGYTF
TRBV7-9	TRBD1	TRBJ1-2	-	TGTGCCAGCAGCTATGACAGGGTCTATGGCTACACCTTC	CASSYDRVYGYTF
TRBV11-1	-	TRBJ1-6	-	TGTGCCAGCAGCTTGAGTGGGGGAACTTCACCCCTCCACTTT	CASSLSGGTSPLHF
TRBV5-1	TRBD2	TRBJ2-5	-	TGCGCCAGCAGCTTGGAGGGGACTAGCGGGCACAAAGGGACCCAGTACTTC	CASSLEGTSGHKGTQYF
TRBV2	-	TRBJ1-1	-	TGTGCCAGCATGAAACAGTTTTCCGGTGAAGCTTTCTTT	CASMKQFSGEAFF
TRBV7-2	-	TRBJ2-1	-	TGTGCCAGCAGCGTTGGACTGGCAAATGAGCAGTTCTTC	CASSVGLANEQFF
TRBV24-1	-	TRBJ2-1	-	TGTGCCACCAGTGATTTAGTAAGTGGGAGTTCCTACAATGAGCAGTTCTTC	CATSDLVSGSSYNEQFF
TRBV5-4	TRBD1	TRBJ1-1	-	TGTGCCAGCAGCGTGGGACAGACGACTGAAGCTTTCTTT	CASSVGQTTEAFF
TRBV5-6	-	TRBJ1-6	once	TGTGCCAGCAGCTTGGGACAGCTAAGCTCCTATAATTCACCCCTCCACTTT	CASSLGQLSSYNSPLHF
TRBV18	-	TRBJ1-5	-	TGTGCCAGCTCACCTATCGGTTCCAGTTCCAATCAGCCCCAGCATTTT	CASSPIGSSSNQPQHF
TRBV27	TRBD1	TRBJ2-3	-	TGTGCCAGCAGTTTATTACAGGGGGCGCGGGATACGCAGTATTTT	CASSLLQGARDTQYF
TRBV5-6	-	TRBJ2-3	-	TGTGCCAGCACCGCGCGGGGCTTTTCTACGCAGTATTTT	CASTARGFSTQYF
TRBV2	-	TRBJ1-5	-	TGTGCCAGCAGTGAAGAGAGGGCGGGAGTTAGCAATCAGCCCCAGCATTTT	CASSEERAGVSNQPQHF
TRBV7-2	TRBD1	TRBJ1-1	-	TGTGCCAGCAGCTTAGCCCGGACAGGGGGAGCTTTCTTT	CASSLARTGGAFF
TRBV29-1	TRBD2	TRBJ2-3	-	TGCAGCGCCACAAATCCGGGACTAGCGGCCTCGGATACGCAGTATTTT	CSATNPGLAASDTQYF
TRBV14	TRBD1	TRBJ1-3	few	TGTGCCAGCAGCCCGACAGGGAACTCTGGAAACACCATATATTTT	CASSPTGNSGNTIYF
TRBV5-1	-	TRBJ1-1	-	TGCGCCAGCAGCTTGTTTGGGGACGGGACTGAAGCTTTCTTT	CASSLFGDGTEAFF
TRBV18	-	TRBJ1-2	-	TGTGCCAGCTCAACCACGGCAGAAGCTAACTATGGCTACACCTTC	CASSTTAEANYGYTF
TRBV11-2	-	TRBJ2-1	-	TGTGCCAGCAGCCCCAAATACAGGATAAGCACTTACAATGAGCAGTTCTTC	CASSPKYRISTYNEQFF
TRBV29-1	-	TRBJ1-2	once	TGCAGCGTTTACGACTATGGCTACACCTTC	CSVYDYGYTF
TRBV28	-	TRBJ1-1	-	TGTGCCAGCATAATGGATACTGAAGCTTTCTTT	CASIMDTEAFF
TRBV7-2	-	TRBJ2-2	once	TGTGCCAGCAGCTTAGGACCCACCGGGGAGCTGTTTTTT	CASSLGPTGELFF
TRBV20-1	TRBD2	TRBJ2-1	-	TGCAGTGCTAGTGGGCGGGGGTATGGTTCCTACAATGAGCAGTTCTTC	CSASGRGYGSYNEQFF